This TCR beta chain originates from a study of CD8+ T cells in alopecia areata. Whole-study findings and limits: Scalp samples also yield sequences of resident alphabeta T cells from normal skin. Normal scalp showed lower clonality than lesional scalp, especially alopecia totalis/universalis.

As the sequencing template, cDNA was produced by extracting RNA and reverse transcribing it. Only in-frame clones appear in the TCRdb table, and some are missing; sequencing was by immunoSEQ multiplex PCR. The sample holds 250,000 or so clones, and no clone turns up only once. This clone was detected a few times. The antigen remains undetermined. The gene names given are mouse names. The CDR3 goes on 4 residues after the read ends, and that part is filled in from the germline J gene. Other DNA sequences from this sample encode an identical CDR3 as well. A panel of CD4, CD8alpha, NKG2D, NKG2ACE and other markers served to sort pooled cutaneous lymph node cells. CDR1 and CDR2 from the germline V gene are NSQYPW and LRSPGD (reference sequence). The length of the CDR3 is 14 residues.

Sequencing input: CD4+ T cells sorted from a lymph node. The chain is built from TRBV1 and TRBJ2-7; TRBD2 agrees at 7 bases. The receptor was isolated from a C3H/HeJ mouse with alopecia areata. The MHC haplotype recorded for the strain is H2-k. The DNA read from the CDR3 is TGCACCTGCAGTGCAGGGGCTGGGGGTTAT. Protein product: CTCSAGAGGY. The whole CDR3 region reads CTCSAGAGGYEQYF.